This T cell receptor (beta chain) is from a study of cytomegalovirus exposure and HLA in healthy donors. CDR3 length: 14 residues. Trimming shortened V by 0 bases and J by 4 bases, and 9 bases separated the two germline ends. Germline lookup yields CDR1 WNHNN and CDR2 SYGVQD (reference sequence). Clones were sequenced by immunoSEQ multiplex PCR, and TCRdb holds only the in-frame ones, with some missing. This sample has 160,000 or so clones, with around 90% found just once. The receptor comes from a man younger than 35 in good health and CMV-seronegative. The genes are TRBV10-1 and TRBJ2-5, with TRBD1 as a possible D gene (5 bases). Sequenced sample: PBMCs. The CDR3 is CASSESTARETQYF. DNA for the CDR3: TGCGCCAGCAGTGAGTCGACAGCGCGAGAGACCCAGTACTTC.